The source of this T cell receptor (beta chain) is a study of identifying expanded T cells in peripheral blood. Study-wide results and limits: Across healthy donors, higher total template counts meant significantly greater approximately two-week count variance. Differentially abundant clones: roughly 1.2 between replicates, 16.4 at 2 to 3 weeks, 18 to 20 at four.

Looked up from germline, CDR1 is SGHRS and CDR2 is YFSETQ. V gave up 3 bases and J gave up 2 bases; unmatched junction bases: 3. The CDR3 runs 14 residues. The table lists this clone with a count of one. The antigen is not known. During the collection period, no donor immune events like infections were recorded. Clones were sequenced by immunoSEQ multiplex PCR, and TCRdb holds only the in-frame ones, with some missing. The sample shows some 75,000 clones, about nine tenths of them seen only once. V is TRBV5-1 and J is TRBJ2-3; 7 bases map to TRBD1. The sequencing input was blood. This sequence was found in a person aged 18-69 years in good health. The DNA for the CDR3 is TGCGCCAGCAGCTGGGACAGTTACACAGATACGCAGTATTTT. Its protein is CASSWDSYTDTQYF.